These 24 T cell receptor beta chains came from one sample sequenced in a study of a mutant IDH1 vaccine in newly diagnosed glioma. Time point denoted: baseline, week 1 (first vaccination visit). Described treatment: pre-vaccination baseline after standard-of-care therapy. This table comes from immunoSEQ multiplex PCR, and its TCRdb copy is limited to in-frame clones, with some not included. The table shows roughly 99,000 clones, with roughly 89% occurring only once. The sample consisted of PBMCs, taken from a glioma patient treated with radiotherapy, temozolomide or both. The receptor source for this set is a woman in her 50s with glioma.

The chain's CDR3 is CAWSASGQGKGKNIQYF. The DNA for the CDR3 is TGTGCCTGGAGTGCCTCGGGACAGGGGAAGGGCAAAAACATTCAGTACTTC. This chain uses TRBV30 with TRBJ2-4, with TRBD1 matching 10 bases. This CDR3 is built from 17 residues. Per germline, CDR1 GTSNPN and CDR2 SVGIG (reference sequence). The trim removed 1 base at V and 3 bases at J, leaving 9 bases unmatched.

This chain joins TRBV9 and TRBJ2-6, with a tentative D call TRBD1 (7 bases). The V gene's germline CDR1 is SGDLS and CDR2 YYNGEE. V was clipped by 4 bases and J by 1 base, with 15 bases between them. This CDR3 is built from 17 residues. The CDR3 loop is CASSFQGGTSGANVLTF. The CDR3 bases are TGTGCCAGCAGCTTCCAGGGGGGAACTTCTGGGGCCAACGTCCTGACTTTC.

This chain joins TRBV18 and TRBJ2-1; 10 nucleotides line up with TRBD2. The CDR3 is 18 residues long. The germline CDR1 and CDR2 sequences are KGHSH and LQKENI. V trimming: 2 bases; J trimming: 4 bases; junction bases outside the gene matches: 11. CDR3 region: CASSPKAGGPTKYNEQFF. CDR3 nucleotide sequence: TGTGCCAGCTCACCAAAAGCGGGAGGGCCGACTAAGTACAATGAGCAGTTCTTC. Supplemented by reference TRBV18 and TRBJ2-1, the full variable domain reads NAGVMQNPRHLVRRRGQEARLRCSPMKGHSHVYWYRQLPEEGLKFMVYLQKENIIDESGMPKERFSAEFPKEGPSILRIQQVVRGDSAAYFCASSPKAGGPTKYNEQFFGPGTRLTVL.

The chain has TRBV7-8 and TRBJ1-5; TRBD1 aligns across 7 bases. After removal of 2 bases from V and 11 bases from J, the junction contained 21 bases not matched to a gene. The CDR3 contains 18 residues. From germline, CDR1 is SGHVS and CDR2 FQNEAQ. The chain's CDR3 is CASSLRLPGTRGLMAQHF. CDR3 DNA sequence: TGTGCCAGCAGCTTAAGGCTACCCGGGACAAGGGGGCTCATGGCCCAGCATTTT.

This clone was found once. V and J are TRBV15 and TRBJ2-3; weak D call: TRBD2 (5 bases). V was clipped by 2 bases and J by 1 base, with 7 bases between them. This CDR3 spans 14 amino acids. Germline V CDR1 and CDR2: LNHNV, YYDKDF (reference sequence). The CDR3 spells CATSRPGGTDTQYF. For the CDR3, the DNA is TGTGCCACCAGCAGACCCGGGGGCACAGATACGCAGTATTTT.

The V call is TRBV30, the J call TRBJ2-5; D may be TRBD1 or TRBD2 (7 bases each). The CDR3 runs to 13 residues. Between the trimmed V and J ends, which lost 3 bases and 2 bases, there was a span of 10 bases. Germline V gene sequence: CDR1 GTSNPN, CDR2 SVGIG (reference sequence). CDR3 in DNA: TGTGCCTGGAGAGCGGGACAGCAAGAGACCCAGTACTTC. The encoded protein is CAWRAGQQETQYF.

The chain has TRBV7-6 and TRBJ2-7; D is perhaps TRBD2 (6 bases). The germline V and J ends were trimmed by 6 bases and 3 bases, with 12 bases remaining between them. The CDR3 has 13 amino acids. The germline V gene encodes CDR1 SGHVS and CDR2 FNYEAQ. The CDR3 bases are TGTGCCAGCAGTCGGGACTCCTTCTACGAGCAGTACTTC. This codes for CASSRDSFYEQYF.

The chain is built from TRBV5-6 and TRBJ1-4; D may be TRBD1 (5 bases). Germline CDR1 reads SGHDT; CDR2 reads YYEEEE. CDR3 length: 14 amino acids. V was cut by 0 bases and J by 6 bases, with 9 bases left in between. CDR3 nucleotide sequence: TGTGCCAGCAGCTTGGGAGGGACCCATGAAAAACTGTTTTTT. Amino acid sequence: CASSLGGTHEKLFF. Full variable domain (rest looked up from reference TRBV5-6 and TRBJ1-4): DAGVTQSPTHLIKTRGQQVTLRCSPKSGHDTVSWYQQALGQGPQFIFQYYEEEERQRGNFPDRFSGHQFPNYSSELNVNALLLGDSALYLCASSLGGTHEKLFFGSGTQLSVL.

The rearrangement links TRBV6-5 to TRBJ1-2; D may be TRBD1 (5 bases). The CDR3 runs to 13 residues. The V gene lost 6 bases and the J gene lost 4 bases, with 12 bases spanning the gap. Germline V gene lookup returns CDR1 MNHEY and CDR2 SVGAGI. For the CDR3, the DNA is TGTGCCAGCAGCGCGGGACGGAGCTATGGCTACACCTTC. Translating gives CASSAGRSYGYTF.

V and J are TRBV9 and TRBJ2-3, with D perhaps TRBD2 (6 bases). The germline CDR1 and CDR2 sequences are SGDLS and YYNGEE. The ends were cut back, 0 bases at V and 4 bases at J, with 9 bases in the middle. The CDR3 loop spans 14 amino acids. The CDR3 DNA sequence: TGTGCCAGCAGCGTAGGGGACTTCCCAGATACGCAGTATTTT. It codes for CASSVGDFPDTQYF. The complete variable domain, with remaining parts taken from reference TRBV9 and TRBJ2-3, reads DSGVTQTPKHLITATGQRVTLRCSPRSGDLSVYWYQQSLDQGLQFLIQYYNGEERAKGNILERFSAQQFPDLHSELNLSSLELGDSALYFCASSVGDFPDTQYFGPGTRLTVL.

The rearrangement uses TRBV11-2 and TRBJ2-5; 9 bases match TRBD1. The CDR3 runs 15 residues. Trimming removed 5 bases from V and 4 bases from J; junction bases left unmatched: 8. Germline CDR1 and CDR2: SGHAT and FQNNGV. The CDR3 reads CASSGLQGAGETQYF. As DNA, the CDR3 is TGTGCCAGCAGCGGTCTACAGGGGGCGGGAGAGACCCAGTACTTC.

This sequence joins TRBV4-1 and TRBJ2-1; 9 positions match TRBD2. Per the germline V gene, CDR1 is MGHRA and CDR2 is YSYEKL. The CDR3 consists of 16 residues. The trim removed 1 base at V and 7 bases at J, leaving 8 bases unmatched. The CDR3 sequence: CASSQGGWREGNEQFF. CDR3 DNA sequence: TGCGCCAGCAGCCAAGGCGGATGGCGGGAGGGGAATGAGCAGTTCTTC.

V gene TRBV10-2 combines with J gene TRBJ2-2; D is perhaps TRBD1 (6 bases). The CDR3 has 14 amino acids. The germline gives CDR1 WSHSY, CDR2 SAAADI. The V end was cut by 8 bases, the J end by 6 bases, with 16 bases between. DNA of the CDR3: TGCGCCAGCGGGGTGGGGGCGCGCTCCGGGGAGCTGTTTTTT. Translation: CASGVGARSGELFF.

The genes are TRBV28 and TRBJ2-3; 7 bases align to TRBD1. The CDR3 spans 14 residues. The germline V gene encodes CDR1 MDHEN and CDR2 SYDVKM. J lost 2 bases, V lost 6 bases, and 5 bases had no gene match. CDR3 amino acids: CASSRDSLTDTQYF. The CDR3 DNA reads as TGTGCCAGCAGCCGGGACAGTCTCACAGATACGCAGTATTTT. The full variable domain, rest sourced from reference TRBV28 and TRBJ2-3, is DVKVTQSSRYLVKRTGEKVFLECVQDMDHENMFWYRQDPGLGLRLIYFSYDVKMKEKGDIPEGYSVSREKKERFSLILESASTNQTSMYLCASSRDSLTDTQYFGPGTRLTVL.

This chain connects TRBV19 to TRBJ2-1; 10 bases line up with TRBD2. With V trimmed by 4 bases and J by 1 base, 4 bases remained unmatched. The V gene's germline CDR1 is LNHDA and CDR2 SQIVND (reference sequence). The CDR3 sequence is 16 residues long. The CDR3: CASSTRTSGSYNEQFF. CDR3 nucleotides: TGTGCCAGTAGTACCCGGACTAGCGGATCCTACAATGAGCAGTTCTTC.

This rearrangement joins TRBV7-9 to TRBJ1-3, with D possibly TRBD1 on 5 matching bases. CDR1 is SEHNR and CDR2 is FQNEAQ in the germline V gene (reference sequence). The CDR3 has 13 residues. V was cut by 10 bases and J by 4 bases, with 14 bases left in between. The CDR3 sequence: CATTGTEGNTIYF. CDR3 sequence (DNA): TGTGCCACGACCGGGACGGAAGGAAACACCATATATTTT. The full variable domain, with the rest looked up from reference TRBV7-9 and TRBJ1-3, is DTGVSQNPRHKITKRGQNVTFRCDPISEHNRLYWYRQTLGQGPEFLTYFQNEAQLEKSRLLSDRFSAERPKGSFSTLEIQRTEQGDSAMYLCATTGTEGNTIYFGEGSWLTVV.

The chain links TRBV29-1 to TRBJ1-1; D may be TRBD1 (6 bases). The CDR3 loop spans 13 amino acids. Per germline, CDR1 SQVTM and CDR2 ANQGSEA. V gave up 3 bases and J gave up 4 bases, with 12 bases separating them. The CDR3, as DNA: TGCAGCGTTGATAGGCAGGGGATCACTGAAGCTTTCTTT. Encoded protein: CSVDRQGITEAFF.

The rearrangement links TRBV11-3 to TRBJ2-1, with D perhaps matching TRBD2 (6 bases). CDR1 and CDR2 from the germline V gene are SGHNT and YENEEA. V was clipped by 1 base and J by 8 bases, with 9 bases between them. The CDR3 loop spans 13 amino acids. Here the CDR3 reads CASSLAGGHEQFF. CDR3 nucleotide sequence: TGTGCCAGCAGCTTAGCTGGAGGGCATGAGCAGTTCTTC. Combining the CDR3 with reference TRBV11-3 and TRBJ2-1 gives the whole variable domain EAGVVQSPRYKIIEKKQPVAFWCNPISGHNTLYWYLQNLGQGPELLIRYENEEAVDDSQLPKDRFSAERLKGVDSTLKIQPAELGDSAVYLCASSLAGGHEQFFGPGTRLTVL.

V usage is TRBV5-4 and J usage is TRBJ2-5; 7 bases are a match to TRBD1. This CDR3 region has 14 residues. From germline, CDR1 is SGHNT and CDR2 YYREEE (reference sequence). J lost 0 bases, V lost 3 bases, and 2 bases had no gene match. In DNA form, the CDR3 reads TGTGCCAGCAGCTCCGGGACAGACCAAGAGACCCAGTACTTC. Amino acids: CASSSGTDQETQYF.

The chain combines TRBV6-4 with TRBJ1-2; 8 nucleotides line up with TRBD1. Germline V gives CDR1 MRHNA, CDR2 SNTAGT. The CDR3 runs 11 residues. V was pared by 6 bases and J by 7 bases, with 1 base of the junction left unmatched. The CDR3 sequence is CASRDRAGYTF. CDR3 nucleotides: TGTGCCAGCAGGGACAGGGCTGGCTACACCTTC.

A note on this clone: Within the sample, other DNA sequences also encode this same CDR3. The genes are TRBV4-1 and TRBJ1-5; no clear D gene. The CDR3 has 15 amino acids. Germline lookup yields CDR1 MGHRA and CDR2 YSYEKL. The V and J ends lost 2 bases and 1 base respectively, with 9 bases between them. CDR3 DNA sequence: TGCGCCAGCAGCCAAAACGGTAACAGCAATCAGCCCCAGCATTTT. This codes for CASSQNGNSNQPQHF.

The gene calls are TRBV11-2 and TRBJ1-4; D is uncertain. V lost 0 bases and J 4 bases, leaving 6 bases between the germline ends. Germline-derived CDR1 and CDR2 are SGHAT and FQNNGV. CDR3 length equals 14 residues. CDR3 sequence: CASSLDSYNEKLFF. The CDR3 DNA reads as TGTGCCAGCAGCTTAGACAGCTATAATGAAAAACTGTTTTTT.

This chain links TRBV30 with TRBJ2-7; D is unresolved. In germline, CDR1 is GTSNPN, CDR2 SVGIG (reference sequence). There are 13 residues in the CDR3. V lost 0 bases and J lost 6, with 12 bases in between. The CDR3 here is CAWSVSPFREQYF. CDR3 coding DNA: TGTGCCTGGAGTGTGTCACCCTTCCGCGAGCAGTACTTC.

The CDR3 loop reads CASSPQATGELFF. CDR3 nucleotides: TGTGCCAGCAGCCCCCAGGCCACCGGGGAGCTGTTTTTT. J is TRBJ2-2 and V is TRBV7-3; D call uncertain. The V gene lost 5 bases and the J gene lost 4 bases, with 8 bases spanning the gap. The germline gives CDR1 SGHTA, CDR2 FQGTGA. This CDR3 has 13 residues.